This entry lists 30 T cell receptor beta chains sequenced from one sample in a study of blood T cell repertoires in COVID-19. Libraries were prepared by immunoSEQ multiplex PCR; TCRdb keeps only in-frame clonotypes and omits some of them. The sample shows 20,000 to 25,000 clones, 87% of them seen only once. Sequenced input: peripheral blood. These receptors were taken from a human donor with active COVID-19. The donor label of this sample is uncertain.

The chain is built from TRBV18 and TRBJ2-7; 8 nucleotides line up with TRBD2. The CDR3 extends over 15 amino acids. In germline, CDR1 is KGHSH, CDR2 LQKENI. After removal of 6 bases from V and 0 bases from J, the junction contained 7 bases not matched to a gene. The CDR3 nucleotides are TGTGCCAGCTCCCCAGGGAGCGGGAGCTCCTACGAGCAGTACTTC. It yields the protein CASSPGSGSSYEQYF.

CDR3 coding DNA: TGTGCCAGCAGCTTAACCGGGGGGGAAAATGAGCAGTTCTTC. Its protein product is CASSLTGGENEQFF. V usage is TRBV7-9 and J usage is TRBJ2-1; TRBD2 matches at 8 bases. The V gene end was trimmed by 2 bases and the J gene end by 7 bases; junction bases not matched to a gene: 4. The CDR3 totals 14 residues. The germline V gene encodes CDR1 SEHNR and CDR2 FQNEAQ (reference sequence).

The CDR3 here is CASSRQGFTGANVLTF. DNA of the CDR3: TGTGCCAGCAGCCGACAGGGATTTACTGGGGCCAACGTCCTGACTTTC. The rearrangement joins TRBV3-1 (or the pseudogene TRBV3-2) to TRBJ2-6; TRBD1 matches at 7 bases. Germline V gene sequence: CDR1 LGHDT, CDR2 YNNKEL (reference sequence). The CDR3 contains 16 residues. Germline trimming cut 4 bases from V and 2 bases from J; bases unmatched to any gene: 5.

In its sample, this clone was seen a few times. The V gene is TRBV12-3 or TRBV12-4, the J gene TRBJ1-1; D is ambiguous. The CDR3 loop spans 13 amino acids. V lost 5 bases and J 3 bases, leaving 10 bases between the germline ends. The CDR3 is CASSTSLYTEAFF. CDR3 coding DNA: TGTGCCAGCAGTACAAGTCTGTACACTGAAGCTTTCTTT.

The chain links TRBV27 to TRBJ2-1, with 14 bases fitting TRBD2. The junction had 11 bases not matched to a gene; V was cut back by 7 bases and J by 9 bases. The CDR3 has 16 residues. Germline loops: CDR1 MNHEY, CDR2 SMNVEV (reference sequence). The CDR3 sequence is CASTLFPTSGRVEQFF. CDR3 nucleotide sequence: TGTGCCAGCACCTTATTCCCGACTAGCGGGAGGGTTGAGCAGTTCTTC.

The chain uses TRBV11-1 and TRBJ2-1; TRBD2 matches at 14 bases. The germline V gene has CDR1 SGHAT and CDR2 FQDESV (reference sequence). V shed 1 base, J shed 8 bases, and the junction held 4 bases outside the gene matches. The CDR3 is 16 residues long. CDR3 region: CASSLGLAGGLDEQFF. In DNA, the CDR3 is TGTGCCAGCAGCTTAGGACTAGCGGGAGGGCTCGATGAGCAGTTCTTC.

The V call is TRBV5-1, the J call TRBJ2-2; weak D call: TRBD2 (6 bases). CDR1 and CDR2 (germline): SGHRS, YFSETQ. Trimming cost V 7 bases and J 0 bases, with 13 bases left between them. The CDR3 covers 15 residues. The CDR3 reads CASAAGTPNTGELFF. The DNA for the CDR3 is TGCGCCAGCGCGGCCGGGACTCCGAACACCGGGGAGCTGTTTTTT.

The chain joins TRBV27 to TRBJ2-1, with 9 nucleotides matching TRBD1. V lost 6 bases, J lost 2 bases, and 2 bases stayed unmatched. Germline CDR1 reads MNHEY; CDR2 reads SMNVEV (reference sequence). The CDR3 contains 14 residues. The CDR3 DNA follows: TGTGCCAGCAGGGGGGACAGGGCCTACAATGAGCAGTTCTTC. Protein sequence: CASRGDRAYNEQFF.

The CDR3 sequence: CASSYGRGYTF. The DNA of the CDR3 is TGTGCCAGCAGTTACGGCAGGGGGTACACCTTC. The V call is TRBV6-2 or TRBV6-3, the J call TRBJ1-2; TRBD1 aligns across 7 bases. With 2 bases clipped from V and 11 bases from J, the junction kept 2 bases outside the gene matches. CDR1 and CDR2 (germline): MNHEY, SVGEGT. The CDR3 has 11 amino acids.

This chain connects TRBV19 to TRBJ2-1; the D gene is possibly TRBD2 (7 bases). The CDR3 has 14 residues. Germline values: CDR1 LNHDA, CDR2 SQIVND (reference sequence). Trimming stripped 7 bases from V and 6 bases from J, with 16 bases between. The CDR3 here is CASKGGASFNEQFF. The DNA for the CDR3 is TGTGCCAGTAAAGGGGGGGCTAGCTTCAATGAGCAGTTCTTC.

This clone was observed a handful of times. The chain links TRBV21-1 to TRBJ1-2; whether TRBD1, the table's D call, matches the DNA was not checked. TRBV21-1 is a pseudogene locus. The CDR3 has 14 residues. CDR3 coding DNA: TGTGCCAGCAGTTATACGACAGTTTGGTATGGCTACACCTTC. The encoded protein is CASSYTTVWYGYTF.

This clone appeared a single time. The chain employs TRBV18 and TRBJ2-1; 8 nucleotides line up with TRBD2. V was pared by 0 bases and J by 7 bases, with 5 bases of the junction left unmatched. The germline V gene encodes CDR1 KGHSH and CDR2 LQKENI. This CDR3 contains 15 residues. The CDR3 region is CASSPPSGRGNEQFF. DNA of the CDR3: TGTGCCAGCTCACCACCGAGCGGGAGAGGTAATGAGCAGTTCTTC.

The rearrangement joins TRBV3-1 (or the pseudogene TRBV3-2) to TRBJ1-2; 10 bases are a match to TRBD1. Trimming at V came to 4 bases and at J to 5 bases, leaving 10 bases not matched to a gene. Germline V lookup: CDR1 LGHDT, CDR2 YNNKEL (reference sequence). The CDR3 length is 16 residues. In nucleotides, the CDR3 is TGTGCCAGCAGCCCAACACCTAGGACAGGGGGGTATGGCTACACCTTC. Translating gives CASSPTPRTGGYGYTF.

The chain couples TRBV29-1 to TRBJ2-3, with TRBD2 matching 14 bases. V was clipped by 6 bases and J by 2 bases; unmatched bases: 10. Germline loops: CDR1 SQVTM, CDR2 ANQGSEA. The CDR3 runs 17 residues. CDR3 protein: CSVSGTSGSPFTDTQYF. CDR3 DNA: TGCAGCGTGTCCGGGACTAGCGGGAGTCCCTTCACAGATACGCAGTATTTT.

In its sample, this clone was seen once. The chain carries TRBV7-6 and TRBJ2-2, with D tentatively TRBD1 (6 bases). The germline CDR1 and CDR2 sequences are SGHVS and FNYEAQ. Between the trimmed V and J ends, which lost 1 base and 7 bases, there was a span of 13 bases. The length of the CDR3 is 15 residues. CDR3 in DNA: TGTGCCAGCAGCTTAGAGCCAGGGGTTTACGGGGAGCTGTTTTTT. Encoded protein: CASSLEPGVYGELFF.

V gene TRBV20-1 combines with J gene TRBJ2-1; TRBD2 matches at 7 bases. This CDR3 contains 11 residues. CDR1 and CDR2 from the germline V gene are DFQATT and SNEGSKA (reference sequence). V was pared by 6 bases and J by 11 bases, with 7 bases of the junction left unmatched. The CDR3 bases are TGCAGTGCAAGATTGCGGGAGAAGCAGTTCTTC. Amino acid sequence: CSARLREKQFF.

This rearrangement joins TRBV7-8 to TRBJ2-7; TRBD2 matches 10 bases. The CDR3 runs 18 residues. Germline lookup yields CDR1 SGHVS and CDR2 FQNEAQ. With V trimmed by 4 bases and J by 0 bases, 12 bases remained unmatched. The CDR3 region has the DNA TGTGCCAGCAGCTCTAGGGAGCTAGCGGGAGCGATCTCCTACGAGCAGTACTTC. Translation gives CASSSRELAGAISYEQYF.

The chain is built from TRBV2 and TRBJ2-6; D unclear. The CDR3 consists of 15 residues. The V gene lost 8 bases and the J gene lost 0 bases, with 11 bases spanning the gap. Germline lookup yields CDR1 SNHLY and CDR2 FYNNEI. CDR3 protein: CASQARHSGANVLTF. The CDR3 DNA is TGTGCCAGCCAGGCGAGACACTCTGGGGCCAACGTCCTGACTTTC. The full variable domain, its missing parts supplied by reference TRBV2 and TRBJ2-6, is EPEVTQTPSHQVTQMGQEVILRCVPISNHLYFYWYRQILGQKVEFLVSFYNNEISEKSEIFDDQFSVERPDGSNFTLKIRSTKLEDSAMYFCASQARHSGANVLTFGAGSRLTVL.

The chain combines TRBV27 with TRBJ2-7; a possible D gene is TRBD2 (5 bases). Trimming removed 0 bases at V and 4 bases at J, with 10 bases between. Germline V gene data show CDR1 as MNHEY and CDR2 as SMNVEV (reference sequence). The CDR3 extends over 14 amino acids. CDR3 region: CASSLSPPGYEQYF. The CDR3 region has the DNA TGTGCCAGCAGTTTATCGCCCCCGGGGTACGAGCAGTACTTC.

The genes are TRBV7-8 and TRBJ2-7; TRBD1 aligns across 7 bases. Germline V gives CDR1 SGHVS, CDR2 FQNEAQ. This CDR3 is built from 13 residues. V lost 5 bases and J lost 6; bases outside the gene matches: 7. The CDR3 loop reads CASSESTGSEQYF. CDR3 nucleotides: TGTGCCAGCAGCGAGTCGACAGGGAGCGAGCAGTACTTC.

J is TRBJ1-2 and V is TRBV7-9; D might be TRBD1 (6 bases). This CDR3 is 14 amino acids long. Trimming took off 3 bases at V and 2 bases at J, with 10 bases between the two ends. Germline V gene sequence: CDR1 SEHNR, CDR2 FQNEAQ (reference sequence). This CDR3 is CASSFSTGNYGYTF. CDR3 in DNA: TGTGCCAGCAGCTTTAGCACAGGGAACTATGGCTACACCTTC.

The rearrangement uses TRBV19 and TRBJ1-5; the match to TRBD1 covers 9 bases. With V trimmed by 8 bases and J by 5 bases, 10 bases remained unmatched. Germline V gives CDR1 LNHDA, CDR2 SQIVND (reference sequence). This CDR3 contains 15 residues. CDR3 protein: CASELTGGVHQPQHF. CDR3 nucleotides: TGTGCCAGTGAATTAACAGGGGGCGTCCATCAGCCCCAGCATTTT.

This chain connects TRBV28 to TRBJ2-5, with D tentatively TRBD2 (6 bases). The ends were cut back, 7 bases at V and 0 bases at J, with 15 bases in the middle. The CDR3 is made up of 15 amino acids. The germline V gene encodes CDR1 MDHEN and CDR2 SYDVKM. The CDR3 region has the DNA TGTGCCAGCACCCTATCCGGAGGGAACCAAGAGACCCAGTACTTC. This sequence encodes CASTLSGGNQETQYF.

V is TRBV7-8 and J is TRBJ2-5, with 14 bases identical to TRBD2. This CDR3 contains 16 residues. Germline V CDR1 and CDR2: SGHVS, FQNEAQ. Losses at the gene ends were 7 bases for V and 0 bases for J; bases not matched to a gene: 4. The CDR3 sequence: CASKTSGRDNQETQYF. The CDR3 DNA sequence: TGTGCCAGCAAGACTAGCGGGAGGGATAACCAAGAGACCCAGTACTTC.

This CDR3 is CASGELAGDLGEQFF. CDR3 nucleotide sequence: TGTGCCAGCGGGGAACTAGCGGGAGATCTCGGTGAGCAGTTCTTC. The chain couples TRBV9 to TRBJ2-1; 11 bases are shared with TRBD2. CDR1 is SGDLS, CDR2 YYNGEE, per germline. With V trimmed by 7 bases and J by 9 bases, 12 bases remained unmatched. The CDR3 has 15 amino acids.

The V gene is TRBV30, the J gene TRBJ2-2, with 9 bases identical to TRBD1. J lost 4 bases, V lost 3 bases, and 6 bases had no gene match. The CDR3 consists of 15 residues. Looked up from germline, CDR1 is GTSNPN and CDR2 is SVGIG (reference sequence). The CDR3 loop is CAWSAGTGFTGELFF. DNA for the CDR3: TGTGCCTGGAGCGCCGGGACAGGGTTCACCGGGGAGCTGTTTTTT. The variable domain in full, with the rest retrieved from reference TRBV30 and TRBJ2-2, is SQTIHQWPATLVQPVGSPLSLECTVEGTSNPNLYWYRQAAGRGLQLLFYSVGIGQISSEVPQNLSASRPQDRQFILSSKKLLLSDSGFYLCAWSAGTGFTGELFFGEGSRLTVL.

The chain is built from TRBV19 and TRBJ1-5, with TRBD1 identical over 9 bases. V was pared by 9 bases and J by 0 bases, with 3 bases of the junction left unmatched. This CDR3 spans 14 amino acids. Germline V gene lookup returns CDR1 LNHDA and CDR2 SQIVND (reference sequence). CDR3 residues: CASRTGDSNQPQHF. The CDR3 nucleotides are TGTGCCAGCAGGACAGGGGATAGCAATCAGCCCCAGCATTTT.

This chain links TRBV10-3 with TRBJ2-1, with 7 bases lining up with TRBD2. Germline V gene lookup returns CDR1 ENHRY and CDR2 SYGVKD. This CDR3 has 15 residues. The V gene end was trimmed by 3 bases and the J gene end by 2 bases; junction bases not matched to a gene: 4. The CDR3, as DNA: TGTGCCATCAGTGACTCTAGCGGCCCCTACAATGAGCAGTTCTTC. Encoded protein: CAISDSSGPYNEQFF.

The J gene is TRBJ1-1, the V gene TRBV9, with 8 bases lining up with TRBD1. There are 15 residues in the CDR3. The V gene's germline CDR1 is SGDLS and CDR2 YYNGEE. J was trimmed by 4 bases and V by 4 bases; bases with no gene match: 9. CDR3 nucleotide sequence: TGTGCCAGCAGCTCGACCGGACAGGGCGGCACTGAAGCTTTCTTT. It is translated as CASSSTGQGGTEAFF.

The chain joins TRBV15 to TRBJ2-3, with TRBD2 identical over 10 bases. The CDR3 spans 16 residues. Trimming took 5 bases from V and 0 from J; bases not matched to a gene: 5. Per germline, CDR1 LNHNV and CDR2 YYDKDF (reference sequence). The CDR3 nucleotides are TGTGCCACCAGCCGCCGACTAGCGGGTAGCACAGATACGCAGTATTTT. It codes for CATSRRLAGSTDTQYF.